This T cell receptor beta chain was retrieved from a study of shared clonotypes between healthy human individuals (TCRdb year 2020). Regarding the complete study: A couple of women and three men aged 18 to 49 years were included in the cohort. To increase sequencing depth and limit assay-specific biases, different laboratories used diverse techniques to prepare libraries and sequence TCR repertoires. For each donor, CD4 naive and CD4 memory were each given three plates, CD8 naive was given two plates, and CD8 memory was given one plate. To estimate repertoire size and how much clonotype sharing occurs between individuals, the study deeply sequenced the blood TCR repertoires of 4 to 6 healthy adults. Each donor's leukapheresis produced roughly between about 0.85 and 10 billion PBMCs.

CDR1 and CDR2, looked up from the germline V gene (reference sequence), are SEHNR and FQNEAQ. The CDR3 spans 13 residues, from the cysteine through the phenylalanine. Just CDR3 DNA is preserved here, 39 bases in frame from base 1. The germline ends are 10 bases apart after V is trimmed by 1 base and J by 6 bases. General findings and caveats noted by the study authors: Even with the large sequencing depth, rarefaction of the sorted-subset datasets indicated that sequencing was incomplete. Pairwise subsampling led to the expectation that sequencing depth would affect the degree of clonotype sharing among donors. Larger estimated clonotype richness was generally found for naive subsets than for memory subsets. About 4.5% of naive CD4, 3.5% of naive CD8, approximately 2.2% of memory CD4, and about 0.4% of memory CD8 clonotypes were shared across several donors. The small number of donors limited the genetic and exposure-history diversity represented. Sampling was restricted to blood, and TCR repertoires in tissue are likely to differ from TCR repertoires in blood. Compared with non-shared clonotypes, clonotypes shared by all four sorted-subset donors had higher generation probabilities.

Using the deep immunoSEQ assay, multiplex PCR amplified TCR CDR3 regions from genomic DNA. Genomic DNA extracted from each cell subset was distributed evenly over all wells of several immunoSEQ 96-well plates, and each plate served as one replicate. For sorted subsets, 150 to 250 ng genomic DNA, equal to tens of thousands of T cell genomes, was loaded into each replicate PCR. Purified libraries were quantified with a Qubit 3.0 fluorometer, sized on a Bioanalyzer 2100, and re-quantified with the KAPA Library Quantification kit. Each immunoSEQ 96-well plate was sequenced on its own single-read 150-cycle Illumina NextSeq 550 flow cell. As for the original processing: The immunoSEQ output contained only junctional sequences without quality scores, so filtering could not match that applied to full-length reads. To assign V/J genes and CDR3, sequences were annotated against IMGT germline references using PyIR, a Python wrapper for IgBLAST v1.9. Reads were filtered out if the reads had weak V/J assignments (E-value above 1e-6), no CDR3, stop codons, out-of-frame junctions, or ambiguous translated residues. V3J clonotypes were defined as sequences sharing the same inferred V gene, J gene, and CDR3 amino acid sequence. The percentage overlap between two repertoires was calculated by dividing the number of shared unique clonotypes by the size of the smaller repertoire. RTK rarefaction, the Chao1 estimator, and Recon v2.1 estimates of unobserved clonotypes were used to assess repertoire richness. For all TCRbeta clonotypes obtained by the gDNA method from several donors, generation probabilities were computed with OLGA. TCRdb carries this immuneACCESS record with in-frame sequences only. Its versions omit some clonotypes, under half of them owing to an unresolved V gene in the studies checked, with the rest unexplained. For V, J and clone size, that table is used; D and trimming come from the DNA. The sample table contains more than 1,200,000 clones; only one count was recorded for roughly 98.5% of them. Over 0.3% of the sample lies in the top ten.

The donors were healthy, HIV-negative adults who had no recently reported acute infections or vaccinations. Every donor was a Caucasian adult residing in Nashville, Tennessee, USA. Magnetic negative selection was used to enrich CD4+ T cells, after which naive cells were positively selected on CD45RA and the negative fraction became the memory subset. Blood was obtained by leukapheresis, after which PBMCs were separated by Ficoll-Histopaque density gradient centrifugation and cryopreserved in liquid nitrogen vapor phase. Purity and quantity of every magnetically sorted T cell population were checked by analytical flow cytometry. From each sorted fraction, genomic DNA was isolated and quantified by UV absorbance on a Nanodrop 2000c. As for this clone: Which antigen it targets is not known. Nothing much larger sits one base from this clone, and base qualities are not available.

Recombination joined TRBV7-9 with TRBJ2-7; TRBD2 is a possible D gene, resting on 6 matching bases. Sequenced sample: naive CD4+ T cells sorted from blood. According to the study, the label for this sample's cell subset or site signals: CD45RA+ positively selected. This TCR was sampled from a man aged 25-45 years in good health. CDR3 region: CASSLGLGGEQYF. The sequenced DNA: TGTGCCAGCAGCTTAGGGCTGGGAGGCGAGCAGTACTTC.